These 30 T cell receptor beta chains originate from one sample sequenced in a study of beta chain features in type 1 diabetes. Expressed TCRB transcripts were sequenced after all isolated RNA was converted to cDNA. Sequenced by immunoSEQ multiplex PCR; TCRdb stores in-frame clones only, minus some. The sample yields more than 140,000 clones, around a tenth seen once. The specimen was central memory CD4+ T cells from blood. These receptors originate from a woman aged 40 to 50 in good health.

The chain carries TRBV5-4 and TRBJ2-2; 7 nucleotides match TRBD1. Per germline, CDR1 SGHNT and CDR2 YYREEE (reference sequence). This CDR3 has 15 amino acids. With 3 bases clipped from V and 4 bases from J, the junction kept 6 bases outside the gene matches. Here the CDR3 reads CASSSKDRATGELFF. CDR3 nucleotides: TGTGCCAGCAGCTCGAAAGACAGGGCCACCGGGGAGCTGTTTTTT.

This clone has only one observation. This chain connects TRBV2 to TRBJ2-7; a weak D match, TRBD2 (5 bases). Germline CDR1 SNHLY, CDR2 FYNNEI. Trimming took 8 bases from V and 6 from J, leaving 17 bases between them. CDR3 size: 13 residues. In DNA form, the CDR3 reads TGTGCCAGCCGCGGAGGACTTCACCTCGAGCAGTACTTC. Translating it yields CASRGGLHLEQYF.

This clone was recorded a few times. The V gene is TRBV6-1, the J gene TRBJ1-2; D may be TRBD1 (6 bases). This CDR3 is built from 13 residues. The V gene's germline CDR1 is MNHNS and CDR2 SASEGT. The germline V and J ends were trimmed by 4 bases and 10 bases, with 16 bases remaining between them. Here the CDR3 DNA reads TGTGCCAGCAGTGTTTCCGGGACATGGGCCTACACCTTC. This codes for CASSVSGTWAYTF.

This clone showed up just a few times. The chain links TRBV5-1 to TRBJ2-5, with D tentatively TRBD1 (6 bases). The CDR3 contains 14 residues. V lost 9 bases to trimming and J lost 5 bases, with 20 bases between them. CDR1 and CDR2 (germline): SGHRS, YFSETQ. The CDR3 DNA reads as TGCGCCACCCAACTAGGGGGTCCAAAGGAGACCCAGTACTTC. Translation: CATQLGGPKETQYF.

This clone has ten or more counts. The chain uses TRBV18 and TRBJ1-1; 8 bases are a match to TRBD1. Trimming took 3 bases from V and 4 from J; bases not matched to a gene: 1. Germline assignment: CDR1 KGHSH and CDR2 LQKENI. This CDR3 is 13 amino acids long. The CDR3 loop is CASSPGQATEAFF. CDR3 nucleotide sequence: TGTGCCAGCTCACCGGGACAGGCCACTGAAGCTTTCTTT.

CDR3 sequence (DNA): TGTGCCAGCAACACGATTCTAGCGGGGGGGAACACCGGGGAGCTGTTTTTT. Translation gives CASNTILAGGNTGELFF. The chain combines TRBV7-9 with TRBJ2-2, with 11 bases fitting TRBD2. Trimming at V came to 7 bases and at J to 1 base, leaving 8 bases not matched to a gene. Germline V gene lookup returns CDR1 SEHNR and CDR2 FQNEAQ (reference sequence). The CDR3 has 17 amino acids.

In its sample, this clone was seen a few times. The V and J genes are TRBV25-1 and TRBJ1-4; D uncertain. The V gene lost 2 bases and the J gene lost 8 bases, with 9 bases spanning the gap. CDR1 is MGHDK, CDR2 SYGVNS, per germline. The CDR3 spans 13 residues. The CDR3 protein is CASSEVVGEKLFF. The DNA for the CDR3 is TGTGCCAGCAGTGAAGTGGTCGGGGAAAAACTGTTTTTT.

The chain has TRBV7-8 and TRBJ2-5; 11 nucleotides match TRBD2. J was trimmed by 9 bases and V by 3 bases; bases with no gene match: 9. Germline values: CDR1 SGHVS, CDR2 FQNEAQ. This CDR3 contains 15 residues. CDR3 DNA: TGTGCCAGCAGCTTGAGAAAGACTAGCGGGGCCTCCCAGTACTTC. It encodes CASSLRKTSGASQYF. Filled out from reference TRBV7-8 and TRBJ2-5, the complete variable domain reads GAGVSQSPRYKVAKRGQDVALRCDPISGHVSLFWYQQALGQGPEFLTYFQNEAQLDKSGLPSDRFFAERPEGSVSTLKIQRTQQEDSAVYLCASSLRKTSGASQYFGPGTRLLVL.

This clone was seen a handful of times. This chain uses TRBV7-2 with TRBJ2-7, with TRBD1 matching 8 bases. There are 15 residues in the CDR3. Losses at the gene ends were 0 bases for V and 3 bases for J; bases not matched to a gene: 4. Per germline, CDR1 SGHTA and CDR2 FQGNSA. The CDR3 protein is CASSLARGTGYEQYF. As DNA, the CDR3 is TGTGCCAGCAGCTTAGCTCGGGGGACAGGCTACGAGCAGTACTTC.

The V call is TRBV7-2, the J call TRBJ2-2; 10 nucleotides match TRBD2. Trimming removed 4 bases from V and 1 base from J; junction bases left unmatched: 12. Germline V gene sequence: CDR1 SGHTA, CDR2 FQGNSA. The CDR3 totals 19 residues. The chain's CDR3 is CASSSYALAGGLNTGELFF. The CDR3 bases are TGTGCCAGCAGCTCATATGCGTTAGCGGGGGGACTGAACACCGGGGAGCTGTTTTTT.

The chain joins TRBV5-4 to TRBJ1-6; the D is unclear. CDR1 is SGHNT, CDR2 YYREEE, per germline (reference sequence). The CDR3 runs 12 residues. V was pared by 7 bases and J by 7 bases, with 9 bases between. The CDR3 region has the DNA TGTGCCAGCCACGAACAGAATTCACCCCTCCACTTT. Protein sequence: CASHEQNSPLHF.

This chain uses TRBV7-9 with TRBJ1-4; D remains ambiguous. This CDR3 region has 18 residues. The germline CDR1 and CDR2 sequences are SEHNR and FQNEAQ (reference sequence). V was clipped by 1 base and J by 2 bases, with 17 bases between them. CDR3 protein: CASSLGDVWARTNEKLFF. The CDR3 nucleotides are TGTGCCAGCAGCTTAGGCGACGTTTGGGCCAGGACTAATGAAAAACTGTTTTTT.

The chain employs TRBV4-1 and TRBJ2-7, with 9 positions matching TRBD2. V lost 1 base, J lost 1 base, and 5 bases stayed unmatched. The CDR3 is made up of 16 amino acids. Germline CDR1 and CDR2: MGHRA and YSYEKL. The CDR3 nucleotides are TGCGCCAGCAGCCAAGCGCGGGGGGGCCTATCCTACGAGCAGTACTTC. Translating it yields CASSQARGGLSYEQYF.

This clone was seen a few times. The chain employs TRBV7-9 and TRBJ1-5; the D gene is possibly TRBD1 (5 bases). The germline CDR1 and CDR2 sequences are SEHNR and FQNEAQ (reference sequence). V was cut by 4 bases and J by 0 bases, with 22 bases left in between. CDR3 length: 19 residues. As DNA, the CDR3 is TGTGCCAGCAGCTACGGAAGCGGGGGGTTGGGGTATAGCAATCAGCCCCAGCATTTT. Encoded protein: CASSYGSGGLGYSNQPQHF.

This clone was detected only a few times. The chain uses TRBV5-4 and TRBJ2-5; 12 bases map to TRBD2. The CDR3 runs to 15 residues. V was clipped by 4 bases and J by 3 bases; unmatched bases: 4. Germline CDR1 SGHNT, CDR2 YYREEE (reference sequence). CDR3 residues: CASSLRTSGEETQYF. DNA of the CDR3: TGTGCCAGCAGCCTCCGGACTAGCGGGGAAGAGACCCAGTACTTC.

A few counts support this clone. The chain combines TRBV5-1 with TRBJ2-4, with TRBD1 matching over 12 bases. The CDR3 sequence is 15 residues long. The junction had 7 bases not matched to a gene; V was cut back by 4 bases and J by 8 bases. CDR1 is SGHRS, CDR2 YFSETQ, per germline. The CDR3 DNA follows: TGCGCCAGCAGCAAGGGACAGGGGGCTGGGGACATTCAGTACTTC. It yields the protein CASSKGQGAGDIQYF.

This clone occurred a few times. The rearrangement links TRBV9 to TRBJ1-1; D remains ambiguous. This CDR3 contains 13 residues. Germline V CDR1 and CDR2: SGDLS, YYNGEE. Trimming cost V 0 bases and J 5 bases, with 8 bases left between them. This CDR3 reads CASSVEGRTEAFF. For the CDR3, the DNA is TGTGCCAGCAGCGTAGAAGGGAGAACTGAAGCTTTCTTT.

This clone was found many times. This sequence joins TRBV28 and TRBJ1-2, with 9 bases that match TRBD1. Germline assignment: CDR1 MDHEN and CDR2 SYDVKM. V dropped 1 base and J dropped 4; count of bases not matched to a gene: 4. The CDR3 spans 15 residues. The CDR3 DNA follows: TGTGCCAGCAGTTTATCTACAGGGGGCGCCTATGGCTACACCTTC. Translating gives CASSLSTGGAYGYTF.

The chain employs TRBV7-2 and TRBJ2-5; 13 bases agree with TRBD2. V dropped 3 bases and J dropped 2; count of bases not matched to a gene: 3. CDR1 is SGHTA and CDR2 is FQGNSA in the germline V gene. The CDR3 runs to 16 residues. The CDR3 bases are TGTGCCAGCAGCTTTGCGGGACTAGCGGGACAAGAGACCCAGTACTTC. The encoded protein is CASSFAGLAGQETQYF.

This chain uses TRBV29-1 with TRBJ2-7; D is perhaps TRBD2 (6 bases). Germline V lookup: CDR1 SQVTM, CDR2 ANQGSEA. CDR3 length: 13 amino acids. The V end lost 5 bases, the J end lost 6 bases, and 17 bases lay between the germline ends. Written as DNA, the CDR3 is TGCAGCGTTCGGGTTCTGGAGGAGGGCGAGCAGTACTTC. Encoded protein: CSVRVLEEGEQYF.

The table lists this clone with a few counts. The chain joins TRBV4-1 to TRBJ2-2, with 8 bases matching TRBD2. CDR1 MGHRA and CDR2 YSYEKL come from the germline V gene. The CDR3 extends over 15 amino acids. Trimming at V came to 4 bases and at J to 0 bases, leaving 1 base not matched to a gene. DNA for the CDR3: TGCGCCAGCAGCCCGGGACTAGCGAACACCGGGGAGCTGTTTTTT. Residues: CASSPGLANTGELFF.

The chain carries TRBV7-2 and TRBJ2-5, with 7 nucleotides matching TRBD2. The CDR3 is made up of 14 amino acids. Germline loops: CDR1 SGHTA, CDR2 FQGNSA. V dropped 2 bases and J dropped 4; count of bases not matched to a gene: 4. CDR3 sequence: CASSLRSSGETQYF. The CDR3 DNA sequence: TGTGCCAGCAGCTTAAGGTCTAGCGGAGAGACCCAGTACTTC.

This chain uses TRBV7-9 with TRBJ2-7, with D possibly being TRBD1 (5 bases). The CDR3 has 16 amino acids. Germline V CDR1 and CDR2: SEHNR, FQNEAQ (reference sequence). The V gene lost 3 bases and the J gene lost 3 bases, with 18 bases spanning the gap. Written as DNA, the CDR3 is TGTGCCAGCAGCTTTCAGGGTTCCTTTATAAGCTACGAGCAGTACTTC. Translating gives CASSFQGSFISYEQYF.

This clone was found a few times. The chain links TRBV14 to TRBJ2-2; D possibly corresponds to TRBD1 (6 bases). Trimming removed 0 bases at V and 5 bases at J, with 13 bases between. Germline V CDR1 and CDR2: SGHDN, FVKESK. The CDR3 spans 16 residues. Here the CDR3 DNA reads TGTGCCAGCAGCCAAGATAACAGGGTTGGGACCGGGGAGCTGTTTTTT. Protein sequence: CASSQDNRVGTGELFF.

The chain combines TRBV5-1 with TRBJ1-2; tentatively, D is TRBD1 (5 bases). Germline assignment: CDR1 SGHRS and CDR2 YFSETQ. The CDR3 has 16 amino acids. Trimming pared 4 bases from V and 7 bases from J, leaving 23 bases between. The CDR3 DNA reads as TGCGCCAGCAGCCCGGAGGGCGGGGACCTCGGAGTTGGCTACACCTTC. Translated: CASSPEGGDLGVGYTF.

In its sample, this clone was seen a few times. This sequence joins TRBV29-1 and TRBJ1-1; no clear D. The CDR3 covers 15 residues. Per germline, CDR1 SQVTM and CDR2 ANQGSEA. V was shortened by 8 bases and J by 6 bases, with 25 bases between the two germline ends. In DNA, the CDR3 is TGCAGCTGCTTCGGTGTCGAGGGCTTCCTTTCTGAAGCTTTCTTT. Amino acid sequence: CSCFGVEGFLSEAFF.

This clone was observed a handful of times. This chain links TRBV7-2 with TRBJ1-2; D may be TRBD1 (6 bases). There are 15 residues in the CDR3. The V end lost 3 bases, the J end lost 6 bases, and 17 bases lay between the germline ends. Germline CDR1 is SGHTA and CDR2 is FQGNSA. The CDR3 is CASSFGRGGFNGYTF. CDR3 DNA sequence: TGTGCCAGCAGCTTTGGCAGGGGCGGATTTAATGGCTACACCTTC.

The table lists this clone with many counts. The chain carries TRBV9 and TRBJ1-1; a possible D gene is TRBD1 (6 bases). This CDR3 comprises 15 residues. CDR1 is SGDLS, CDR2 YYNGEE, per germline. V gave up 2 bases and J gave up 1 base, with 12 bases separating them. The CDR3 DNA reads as TGTGCCAGCAGCGTCAGGGGAGATTGGAACACTGAAGCTTTCTTT. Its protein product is CASSVRGDWNTEAFF.

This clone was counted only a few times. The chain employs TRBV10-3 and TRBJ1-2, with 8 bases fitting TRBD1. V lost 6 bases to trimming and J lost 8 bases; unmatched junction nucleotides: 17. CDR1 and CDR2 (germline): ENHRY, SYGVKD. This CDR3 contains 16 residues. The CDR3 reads CAISREDREGSGGYTF. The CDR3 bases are TGTGCCATCAGCCGCGAGGACAGGGAGGGCTCGGGCGGCTACACCTTC.

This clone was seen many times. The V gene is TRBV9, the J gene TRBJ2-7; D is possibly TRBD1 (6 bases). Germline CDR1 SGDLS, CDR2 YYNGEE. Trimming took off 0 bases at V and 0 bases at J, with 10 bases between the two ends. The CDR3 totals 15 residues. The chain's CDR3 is CASSVGGTYSYEQYF. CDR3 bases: TGTGCCAGCAGCGTAGGAGGGACATACTCCTACGAGCAGTACTTC.